These 9 T cell receptor beta chains were all obtained from the same sample, sequenced in a study of Graves' ophthalmopathy and Graves' hyperthyroidism. The authors amplified TCR beta CDR3 regions from RNA transcripts. The workflow started with a first-round RT-PCR run with HTBI primers and then moved on to a second-round multiplex PCR. TCRdb redid the calling of the multiplex PCR reads with MiXCR, one entry per CDR3 protein. This sample has about 1.1 million distinct CDR3 sequences, with about 40% found just once. Sequencing was carried out using peripheral blood or thyroid tissue (not recorded which). The receptors derive from an adult man with Graves' hyperthyroidism.

This clonotype has ten or more counts. V is TRBV9 and J is TRBJ1-1; D uncertain. CDR3 length equals 12 residues. V was shortened by 0 bases and J by 7 bases, with 7 bases between the two germline ends. Germline CDR1 SGDLS, CDR2 YYNGEE. CDR3 in amino acids: CASSVVSGEAFF. CDR3 coding DNA: TGTGCCAGCAGCGTAGTCAGTGGTGAAGCTTTCTTT.

A word on this clonotype: A much larger clone sits a single nucleotide away, making a read error possible. The CDR3 DNA sequence: TGTGCCAGCAGTTATCAGGGCTCGGGCACTGAAGCTTTCTTT. Protein: CASSYQGSGTEAFF. The genes are TRBV6-5 and TRBJ1-1; D perhaps matches TRBD1 (5 bases). CDR3 length: 14 amino acids. With 3 bases removed from V and 4 bases from J, the gap between germline ends came to 12 bases. Germline values: CDR1 MNHEY, CDR2 SVGAGI.

This clonotype was seen once. The chain has TRBV29-1 and TRBJ1-2; 9 bases agree with TRBD1. V lost 7 bases and J lost 0; bases outside the gene matches: 9. CDR3 size: 15 residues. The germline CDR1 and CDR2 sequences are SQVTM and ANQGSEA. The CDR3 DNA sequence: TGCAGCGCCCGAGAAGGGACAGGGTCTAACTATGGCTACACCTTC. Its translation is CSAREGTGSNYGYTF.

As to this clonotype: The conserved final phenylalanine or tryptophan is absent from the CDR3, which likely points to a read error. Because the CDR3's place on the DNA is in doubt, the DNA is left out and the CDR3 is given as listed by TCRdb. The chain combines TRBV10-3 with TRBJ2-6. Germline CDR1 and CDR2: ENHRY and SYGVKD. The CDR3 extends over 8 residues, inclusive of both ends. The chain's CDR3 is CAISDSTS.

This clonotype was recorded at least ten times. The rearrangement joins TRBV12-3 or TRBV12-4 to TRBJ1-1, with D uncertain. CDR3 length: 14 residues. The V gene lost 1 base and the J gene lost 6 bases, with 12 bases spanning the gap. The CDR3 loop reads CASSLGVGGPEAFF. The DNA for the CDR3 is TGTGCCAGCAGTTTAGGTGTAGGTGGTCCTGAAGCTTTCTTT.

The chain employs TRBV7-9 and TRBJ1-2, with D possibly being TRBD1 (5 bases). CDR3 size: 17 residues. The V end lost 11 bases, the J end lost 3 bases, and 28 bases lay between the germline ends. The germline gives CDR1 SEHNR, CDR2 FQNEAQ (reference sequence). The CDR3 spells CAGWGSVVVAEDYGYTF. CDR3 nucleotide sequence: TGTGCCGGCTGGGGCAGCGTTGTTGTGGCTGAAGACTATGGCTACACCTTC.

This clonotype was seen just once. The rearrangement joins TRBV20-1 to TRBJ1-5; a weak D match, TRBD1 (6 bases). In germline, CDR1 is DFQATT, CDR2 SNEGSKA (reference sequence). The CDR3 totals 14 residues. V was shortened by 5 bases and J by 6 bases, with 17 bases between the two germline ends. CDR3 sequence reads: CSARPINRAQPQHF. The CDR3 DNA sequence: TGCAGTGCTCGGCCGATTAACAGGGCTCAGCCCCAGCATTTT.

The rearrangement links TRBV14 to TRBJ2-7; D may match TRBD1 or TRBD2 (6 bases each). The CDR3 sequence is 15 residues long. V dropped 2 bases and J dropped 4 bases, with 15 bases sitting between them. Germline CDR1 reads SGHDN; CDR2 reads FVKESK. The CDR3 DNA sequence: TGTGCCAGCAGCCAATTTGCCGGGGGCGGTTACGAGCAGTACTTC. Encoded protein: CASSQFAGGGYEQYF. Variable domain in full (rest from reference TRBV14 and TRBJ2-7): EAGVTQFPSHSVIEKGQTVTLRCDPISGHDNLYWYRRVMGKEIKFLLHFVKESKQDESGMPNNRFLAERTGGTYSTLKVQPAELEDSGVYFCASSQFAGGGYEQYFGPGTRLTVT.

This rearrangement joins TRBV2 to TRBJ2-5, with 7 bases that match TRBD1. V was clipped by 5 bases and J by 4 bases; unmatched bases: 10. The CDR3 covers 15 residues. The V gene's germline CDR1 is SNHLY and CDR2 FYNNEI. CDR3 loop: CASSYRDRLGETQYF. DNA for the CDR3: TGTGCCAGCAGTTACCGGGACAGATTGGGAGAGACCCAGTACTTC.